These 22 T cell receptor beta chains came from one sample sequenced in a study of T cells in Graves' hyperthyroidism and ophthalmopathy. There were TCR beta CDR3 regions amplified from RNA transcripts. HTBI primers were employed in a first-round RT-PCR of the TCR CDR3. One entry per CDR3 protein results from TCRdb running MiXCR on the multiplex PCR reads. The sample yields approximately 600,000 distinct CDR3 sequences, 12% to 15% seen once. The material sequenced was blood. Receptors originate from a woman in her late teens or twenties with Graves' ophthalmopathy.

This clonotype was picked up many times. This chain links TRBV27 with TRBJ1-1; unclear D gene. This CDR3 region has 13 residues. The germline CDR1 and CDR2 sequences are MNHEY and SMNVEV (reference sequence). The V and J ends lost 4 bases and 2 bases respectively, with 8 bases between them. The CDR3 here is CASSYRVNTEAFF. In DNA, the CDR3 is TGTGCCAGCAGTTACCGGGTTAACACTGAAGCTTTCTTT.

This chain joins TRBV5-1 and TRBJ2-6; TRBD1 is a possible D gene (5 bases). Germline V gene data show CDR1 as SGHRS and CDR2 as YFSETQ. V was shortened by 7 bases and J by 0 bases, with 5 bases between the two germline ends. This CDR3 is built from 13 residues. The CDR3 nucleotides read TGCGCCAGCCAGGGCTCTGGGGCCAACGTCCTGACTTTC. Translating it yields CASQGSGANVLTF.

This clonotype was observed at least ten times. The chain carries TRBV28 and TRBJ2-5; 10 nucleotides line up with TRBD2. The junction had 11 bases not matched to a gene; V was cut back by 3 bases and J by 4 bases. Germline V CDR1 and CDR2: MDHEN, SYDVKM. This CDR3 comprises 17 residues. CDR3 nucleotide sequence: TGTGCCAGCAGTTTGGACCGTAGCGGGAGGCTCGGAGAGACCCAGTACTTC. Its protein product is CASSLDRSGRLGETQYF. The full variable domain, rest sourced from reference TRBV28 and TRBJ2-5, is DVKVTQSSRYLVKRTGEKVFLECVQDMDHENMFWYRQDPGLGLRLIYFSYDVKMKEKGDIPEGYSVSREKKERFSLILESASTNQTSMYLCASSLDRSGRLGETQYFGPGTRLLVL.

This chain connects TRBV4-1 to TRBJ2-7; 9 bases are shared with TRBD2. The CDR3 is 18 residues long. V dropped 4 bases and J dropped 2; count of bases not matched to a gene: 15. Germline CDR1 MGHRA, CDR2 YSYEKL. CDR3 sequence: CASSPSGLARQTPYEQYF. The CDR3 DNA follows: TGCGCCAGCAGCCCTTCAGGACTAGCGCGACAGACACCCTACGAGCAGTACTTC.

This clonotype was counted many times. The rearrangement uses TRBV28 and TRBJ2-3; 7 nucleotides line up with TRBD2. Germline V gene lookup returns CDR1 MDHEN and CDR2 SYDVKM. V shed 7 bases, J shed 2 bases, and the junction held 3 bases outside the gene matches. The CDR3 loop spans 13 amino acids. The CDR3 protein is CASKAGDTDTQYF. In nucleotides, the CDR3 is TGTGCCAGCAAGGCGGGGGACACAGATACGCAGTATTTT. Full variable domain (remainder filled in from reference TRBV28 and TRBJ2-3): DVKVTQSSRYLVKRTGEKVFLECVQDMDHENMFWYRQDPGLGLRLIYFSYDVKMKEKGDIPEGYSVSREKKERFSLILESASTNQTSMYLCASKAGDTDTQYFGPGTRLTVL.

This clonotype was recorded at least ten times. The J gene is TRBJ1-6, the V gene TRBV5-1; D is uncertain. The CDR3 has 15 residues. Germline CDR1 is SGHRS and CDR2 is YFSETQ. Trimming cost V 4 bases and J 6 bases, with 14 bases left between them. The CDR3, as DNA: TGCGCCAGCAGCGCGAGAGTATCTCCTAATTCACCCCTCCACTTT. Translating gives CASSARVSPNSPLHF.

Many counts were recorded for this clonotype. This chain links TRBV7-9 with TRBJ2-1; TRBD1 matches at 8 bases. The CDR3 has 19 residues. V was clipped by 4 bases and J by 1 base; unmatched bases: 15. Germline V gene lookup returns CDR1 SEHNR and CDR2 FQNEAQ (reference sequence). In nucleotides, the CDR3 is TGTGCCAGCAGCTCCAGAGGTCGGTCAGGGGGCATATCCTACAATGAGCAGTTCTTC. It codes for CASSSRGRSGGISYNEQFF.

This clonotype was detected ten times or more. The chain couples TRBV30 to TRBJ1-1; D may be TRBD1 (5 bases). Germline values: CDR1 GTSNPN, CDR2 SVGIG (reference sequence). This CDR3 has 17 residues. V lost 3 bases and J lost 3, with 23 bases in between. The DNA for the CDR3 is TGTGCCTGGAGCGGCGGGGCAGGCGGGAATGAGGACACTGAAGCTTTCTTT. It specifies CAWSGGAGGNEDTEAFF.

This clonotype was recorded a few times. The rearrangement joins TRBV10-3 to TRBJ2-7, with 10 bases identical to TRBD1. The CDR3 consists of 14 residues. Germline trimming cut 6 bases from V and 0 bases from J; bases unmatched to any gene: 2. Germline V lookup: CDR1 ENHRY, CDR2 SYGVKD. DNA of the CDR3: TGTGCCATCAGCAGACAGGGGGCCTCCTACGAGCAGTACTTC. It yields the protein CAISRQGASYEQYF.

Details on this clonotype: This may come from a read error, since a much larger clone is one base off. CDR3 coding DNA: TGTGTCAGCAGCCCCGGGCTAGCGTTGTACGTCTACGAGCAGTACTTC. Its translation is CVSSPGLALYVYEQYF. The V and J genes are TRBV5-8 and TRBJ2-7; D is perhaps TRBD2 (6 bases). The CDR3 is 16 residues long. The germline CDR1 and CDR2 sequences are SGHTS and YDEGEE.

For this clonotype: This could be a read error, since a much larger clone is one nucleotide away. The chain employs TRBV2 and TRBJ1-1, with D unclear. The germline CDR1 and CDR2 sequences are SNHLY and FYNNEI. V gave up 6 bases and J gave up 7 bases, with 15 bases separating them. This CDR3 region has 13 residues. The DNA for the CDR3 is TGTGCCAGCAGCCAAGATCTCCTGGTTGAAGCTTTCTTT. It codes for CASSQDLLVEAFF.

At least ten counts were recorded for this clonotype. This chain connects TRBV30 to TRBJ2-5, with D tentatively TRBD2 (5 bases). Trimming took 5 bases from V and 3 from J, leaving 10 bases between them. The germline CDR1 and CDR2 sequences are GTSNPN and SVGIG (reference sequence). The length of the CDR3 is 12 residues. The chain's CDR3 is CAWELSEETQYF. CDR3 nucleotide sequence: TGTGCCTGGGAGCTTAGCGAAGAGACCCAGTACTTC. The full variable domain, in which reference TRBV30 and TRBJ2-5 provide the parts outside the CDR3, is SQTIHQWPATLVQPVGSPLSLECTVEGTSNPNLYWYRQAAGRGLQLLFYSVGIGQISSEVPQNLSASRPQDRQFILSSKKLLLSDSGFYLCAWELSEETQYFGPGTRLLVL.

This clonotype was observed at least ten times. The CDR3 protein is CASSYSTGWNSPLHF. CDR3 DNA sequence: TGTGCCAGCAGTTACTCGACAGGGTGGAATTCACCCCTCCACTTT. The chain recombines TRBV6-5 with TRBJ1-6; 7 positions agree with TRBD1. The trim removed 0 bases at V and 7 bases at J, leaving 3 bases unmatched. The CDR3 has 15 amino acids. Per germline, CDR1 MNHEY and CDR2 SVGAGI.

V and J are TRBV11-3 and TRBJ2-1; no firm D call. Between the trimmed V and J ends, which lost 6 bases and 9 bases, there was a span of 12 bases. Germline CDR1 is SGHNT and CDR2 is YENEEA. This CDR3 is built from 12 residues. CDR3 region: CASSLPPGEQFF. In DNA, the CDR3 is TGTGCCAGCAGTTTGCCCCCTGGTGAGCAGTTCTTC.

This clonotype was found many times. The V call is TRBV7-2, the J call TRBJ2-1; 10 bases line up with TRBD2. Losses at the gene ends were 1 base for V and 5 bases for J; bases not matched to a gene: 11. The CDR3 is 18 amino acids. CDR1 is SGHTA, CDR2 FQGNSA, per germline. The CDR3 nucleotides are TGTGCCAGCAGCTTAGTCCGCTTAGCGGGAGGACCGGACAATGAGCAGTTCTTC. This encodes CASSLVRLAGGPDNEQFF.

The chain uses TRBV4-1 and TRBJ2-7, with D possibly TRBD1 on 5 matching bases. The V end was cut by 2 bases, the J end by 3 bases, with 14 bases between. CDR1 and CDR2 (germline): MGHRA, YSYEKL. CDR3 size: 15 residues. The DNA for the CDR3 is TGCGCCAGCAGCCAAATGACAGACCCTGGCTACGAGCAGTACTTC. It specifies CASSQMTDPGYEQYF.

This clonotype was counted once. The CDR3: CASSVAGVGGNTIYF. The CDR3 DNA sequence: TGTGCCAGCAGCGTGGCTGGGGTGGGGGGAAACACCATATATTTT. The chain carries TRBV5-4 and TRBJ1-3; D uncertain. V lost 4 bases and J lost 4, with 15 bases in between. The V gene's germline CDR1 is SGHNT and CDR2 YYREEE (reference sequence). The CDR3 is made up of 15 amino acids. The entire variable domain, with the rest obtained from reference TRBV5-4 and TRBJ1-3, is as follows: ETGVTQSPTHLIKTRGQQVTLRCSSQSGHNTVSWYQQALGQGPQFIFQYYREEENGRGNFPPRFSGLQFPNYSSELNVNALELDDSALYLCASSVAGVGGNTIYFGEGSWLTVV.

This clonotype has a count of ten or more. This chain joins TRBV6-1 and TRBJ1-5; 8 bases match TRBD1. The V and J ends lost 4 bases and 5 bases, in that order; junction bases with no gene match: 7. Germline CDR1 MNHNS, CDR2 SASEGT. CDR3 size: 15 residues. CDR3 region: CASSARTGIDQPQHF. CDR3 DNA: TGTGCCAGCAGTGCACGGACAGGGATAGATCAGCCCCAGCATTTT.

This clonotype was counted ten times or more. The chain uses TRBV3-1 and TRBJ2-1, with D unresolved. The V gene lost 1 base and the J gene lost 9 bases, with 7 bases spanning the gap. CDR3 length: 12 residues. CDR1 and CDR2 from the germline V gene are LGHDT and YNNKEL (reference sequence). This CDR3 is CASSQGFSEQFF. The DNA of the CDR3 is TGTGCCAGCAGCCAAGGCTTCAGTGAGCAGTTCTTC.

There are many counts of this clonotype. The chain joins TRBV7-2 to TRBJ2-7, with D possibly being TRBD2 (5 bases). V was clipped by 2 bases and J by 3 bases, with 20 bases between them. Germline loops: CDR1 SGHTA, CDR2 FQGNSA. CDR3 length: 17 amino acids. CDR3 sequence: CASSLYPGLGNYYEQYF. The CDR3 region has the DNA TGTGCCAGCAGCTTATATCCGGGGTTGGGGAACTACTACGAGCAGTACTTC.

The sample holds a few counts of this clonotype. This chain links TRBV6-1 with TRBJ2-2; TRBD2 is a possible D gene (5 bases). The CDR3 is 16 residues long. Germline CDR1 and CDR2: MNHNS and SASEGT. The germline V and J ends were trimmed by 8 bases and 1 base, with 17 bases remaining between them. The DNA for the CDR3 is TGTGCCAGCGGTCCCGGAGGTTTGCGGAACACCGGGGAGCTGTTTTTT. This gives the protein CASGPGGLRNTGELFF.

In its sample, this clonotype was seen many times. This chain uses TRBV27 with TRBJ1-2; D remains ambiguous. Germline values: CDR1 MNHEY, CDR2 SMNVEV (reference sequence). Between the trimmed V and J ends, which lost 5 bases and 4 bases, there was a span of 5 bases. The CDR3 has 11 residues. The CDR3 reads CASSGSYGYTF. Here the CDR3 DNA reads TGTGCCAGCAGTGGGAGCTATGGCTACACCTTC.